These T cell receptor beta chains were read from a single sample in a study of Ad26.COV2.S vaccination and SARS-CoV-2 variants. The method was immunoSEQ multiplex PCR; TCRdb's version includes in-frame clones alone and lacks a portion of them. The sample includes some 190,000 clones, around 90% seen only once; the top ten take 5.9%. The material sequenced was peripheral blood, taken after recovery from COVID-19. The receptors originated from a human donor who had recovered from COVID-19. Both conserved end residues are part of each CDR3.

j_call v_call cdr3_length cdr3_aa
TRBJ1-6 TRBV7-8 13 CASSLSINSPLHF
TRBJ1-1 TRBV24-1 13 CATSDGLNTEAFF
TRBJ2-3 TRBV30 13 CASAAGGTDTQYF
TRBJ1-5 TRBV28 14 CASRLQGSNQPQHF
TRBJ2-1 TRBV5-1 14 CASSPLGTLDEQFF
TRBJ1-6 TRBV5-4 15 CASSFPGQGESPLHF
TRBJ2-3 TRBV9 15 CASSVDAGETDTQYF
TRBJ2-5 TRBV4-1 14 CASSLQGRRETQYF
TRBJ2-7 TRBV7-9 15 CASSASGQVNYEQYF
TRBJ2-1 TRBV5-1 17 CASSLLLAGVGNNEQFF
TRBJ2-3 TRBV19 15 CASSIGGGNTDTQYF
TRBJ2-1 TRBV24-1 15 CATSDPDRGGREQFF
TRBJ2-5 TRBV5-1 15 CASSPLARMGETQYF
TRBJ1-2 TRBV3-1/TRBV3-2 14 CASSLGTGANGYTF
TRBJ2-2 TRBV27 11 CASSRTGELFF